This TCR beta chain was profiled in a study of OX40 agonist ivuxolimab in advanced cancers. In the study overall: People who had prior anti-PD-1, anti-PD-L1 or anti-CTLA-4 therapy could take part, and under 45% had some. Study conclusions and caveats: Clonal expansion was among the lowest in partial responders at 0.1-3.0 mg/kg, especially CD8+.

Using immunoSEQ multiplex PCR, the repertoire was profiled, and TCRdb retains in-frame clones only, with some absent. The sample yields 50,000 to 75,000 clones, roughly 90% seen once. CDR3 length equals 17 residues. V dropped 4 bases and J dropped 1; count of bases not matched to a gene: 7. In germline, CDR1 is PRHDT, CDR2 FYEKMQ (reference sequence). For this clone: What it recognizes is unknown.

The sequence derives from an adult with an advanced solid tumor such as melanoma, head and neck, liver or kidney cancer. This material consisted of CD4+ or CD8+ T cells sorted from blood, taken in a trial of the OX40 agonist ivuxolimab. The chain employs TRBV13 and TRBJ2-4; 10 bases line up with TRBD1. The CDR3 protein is CASSSDRGRGAKNIQYF. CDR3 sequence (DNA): TGTGCCAGCAGCTCTGACAGGGGGCGTGGGGCCAAAAACATTCAGTACTTC.